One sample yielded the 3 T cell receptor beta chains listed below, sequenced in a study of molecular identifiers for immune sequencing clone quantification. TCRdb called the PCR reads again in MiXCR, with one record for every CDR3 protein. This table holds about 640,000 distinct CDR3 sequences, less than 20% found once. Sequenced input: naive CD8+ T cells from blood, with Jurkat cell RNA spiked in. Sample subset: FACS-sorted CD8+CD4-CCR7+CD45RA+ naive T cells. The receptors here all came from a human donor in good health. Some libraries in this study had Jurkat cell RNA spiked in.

Here the CDR3 DNA reads TGTGCCAGCAGTAACCGCCTAGGACCCGAGCTTTCCGAAGCTTTCTTT. It translates to CASSNRLGPELSEAFF. The chain carries TRBV28 and TRBJ1-1; D is ambiguous. V was shortened by 5 bases and J by 8 bases, with 24 bases between the two germline ends. The CDR3 covers 16 residues. CDR1 and CDR2 (germline): MDHEN, SYDVKM.

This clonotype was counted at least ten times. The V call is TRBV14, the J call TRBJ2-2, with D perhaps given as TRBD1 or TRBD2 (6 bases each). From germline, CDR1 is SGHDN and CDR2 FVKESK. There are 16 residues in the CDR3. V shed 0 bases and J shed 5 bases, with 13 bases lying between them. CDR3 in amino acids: CASSQEGGSDTGELFF. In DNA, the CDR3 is TGTGCCAGCAGCCAAGAAGGGGGGTCTGATACCGGGGAGCTGTTTTTT. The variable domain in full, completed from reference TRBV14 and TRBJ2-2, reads EAGVTQFPSHSVIEKGQTVTLRCDPISGHDNLYWYRRVMGKEIKFLLHFVKESKQDESGMPNNRFLAERTGGTYSTLKVQPAELEDSGVYFCASSQEGGSDTGELFFGEGSRLTVL.

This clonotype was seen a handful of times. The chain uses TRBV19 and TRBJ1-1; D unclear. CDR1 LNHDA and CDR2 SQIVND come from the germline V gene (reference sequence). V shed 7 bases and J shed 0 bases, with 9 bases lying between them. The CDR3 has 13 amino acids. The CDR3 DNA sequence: TGTGCCAGTAACCCAGGATTGAACACTGAAGCTTTCTTT. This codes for CASNPGLNTEAFF.